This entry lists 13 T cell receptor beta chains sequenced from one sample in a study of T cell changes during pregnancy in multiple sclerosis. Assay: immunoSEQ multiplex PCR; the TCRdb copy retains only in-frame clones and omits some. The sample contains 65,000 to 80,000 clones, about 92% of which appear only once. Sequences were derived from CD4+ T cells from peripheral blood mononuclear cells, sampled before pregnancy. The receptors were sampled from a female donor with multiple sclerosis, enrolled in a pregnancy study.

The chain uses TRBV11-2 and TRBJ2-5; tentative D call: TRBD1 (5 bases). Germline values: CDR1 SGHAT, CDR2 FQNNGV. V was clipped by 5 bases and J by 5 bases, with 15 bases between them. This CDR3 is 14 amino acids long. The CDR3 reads CASSGQRQFETQYF. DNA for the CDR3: TGTGCCAGCAGCGGACAAAGACAGTTCGAGACCCAGTACTTC.

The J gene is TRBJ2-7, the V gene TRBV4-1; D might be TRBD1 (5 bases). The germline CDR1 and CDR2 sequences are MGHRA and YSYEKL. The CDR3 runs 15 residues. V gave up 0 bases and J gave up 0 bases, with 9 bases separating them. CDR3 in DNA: TGCGCCAGCAGCCAAGACCCGGACATCTCCTACGAGCAGTACTTC. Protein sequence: CASSQDPDISYEQYF.

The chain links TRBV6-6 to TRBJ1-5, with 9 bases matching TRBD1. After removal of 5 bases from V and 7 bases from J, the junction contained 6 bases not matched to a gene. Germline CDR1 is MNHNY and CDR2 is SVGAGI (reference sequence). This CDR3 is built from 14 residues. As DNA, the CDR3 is TGTGCCAGCAGTACAGGGGACAGGGACCAGCCCCAGCATTTT. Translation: CASSTGDRDQPQHF.

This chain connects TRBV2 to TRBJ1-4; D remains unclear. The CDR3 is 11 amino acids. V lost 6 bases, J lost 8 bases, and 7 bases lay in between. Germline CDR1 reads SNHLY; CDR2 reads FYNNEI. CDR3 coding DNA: TGTGCCAGCAGGGGAGGGGAAAAACTGTTTTTT. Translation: CASRGGEKLFF.

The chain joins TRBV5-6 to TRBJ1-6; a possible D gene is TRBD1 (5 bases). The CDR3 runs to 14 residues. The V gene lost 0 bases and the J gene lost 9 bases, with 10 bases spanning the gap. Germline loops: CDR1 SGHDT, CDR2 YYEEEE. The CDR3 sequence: CASSLGQGTSPLHF. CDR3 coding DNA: TGTGCCAGCAGCTTGGGGCAGGGTACTTCACCCCTCCACTTT. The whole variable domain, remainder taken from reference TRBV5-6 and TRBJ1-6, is DAGVTQSPTHLIKTRGQQVTLRCSPKSGHDTVSWYQQALGQGPQFIFQYYEEEERQRGNFPDRFSGHQFPNYSSELNVNALLLGDSALYLCASSLGQGTSPLHFGNGTRLTVT.

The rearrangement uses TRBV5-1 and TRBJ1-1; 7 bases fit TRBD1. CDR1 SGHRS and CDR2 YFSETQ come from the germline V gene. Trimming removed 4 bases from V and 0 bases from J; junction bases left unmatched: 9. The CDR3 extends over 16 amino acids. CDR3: CASSLRDSSLNTEAFF. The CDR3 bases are TGCGCCAGCAGCCTCCGGGACAGCAGTCTGAACACTGAAGCTTTCTTT.

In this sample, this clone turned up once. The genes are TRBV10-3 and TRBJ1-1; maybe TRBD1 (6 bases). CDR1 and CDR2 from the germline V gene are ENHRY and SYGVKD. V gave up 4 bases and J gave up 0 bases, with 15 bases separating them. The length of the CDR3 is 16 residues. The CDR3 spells CAISGGRGTMNTEAFF. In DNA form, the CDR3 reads TGTGCCATCAGTGGCGGGAGGGGGACGATGAACACTGAAGCTTTCTTT.

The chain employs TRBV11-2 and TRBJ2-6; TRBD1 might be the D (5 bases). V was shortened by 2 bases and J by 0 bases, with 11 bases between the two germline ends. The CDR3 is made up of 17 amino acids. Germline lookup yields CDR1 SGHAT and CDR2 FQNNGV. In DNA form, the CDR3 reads TGTGCCAGCAGCTTAAGGGGCCCATTCTCTGGGGCCAACGTCCTGACTTTC. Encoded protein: CASSLRGPFSGANVLTF.

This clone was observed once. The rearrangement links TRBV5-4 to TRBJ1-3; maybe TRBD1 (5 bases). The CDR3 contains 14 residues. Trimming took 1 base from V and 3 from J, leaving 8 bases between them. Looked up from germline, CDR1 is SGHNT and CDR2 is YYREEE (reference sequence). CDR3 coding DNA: TGTGCCAGCAGCTTGCGGCAGGGTGGAAACACCATATATTTT. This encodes CASSLRQGGNTIYF.

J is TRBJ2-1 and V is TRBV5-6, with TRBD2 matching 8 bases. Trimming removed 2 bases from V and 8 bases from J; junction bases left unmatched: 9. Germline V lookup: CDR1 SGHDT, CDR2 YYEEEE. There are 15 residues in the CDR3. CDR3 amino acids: CASSFRGGWSHEQFF. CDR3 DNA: TGTGCCAGCAGCTTTCGGGGGGGGTGGTCGCATGAGCAGTTCTTC.

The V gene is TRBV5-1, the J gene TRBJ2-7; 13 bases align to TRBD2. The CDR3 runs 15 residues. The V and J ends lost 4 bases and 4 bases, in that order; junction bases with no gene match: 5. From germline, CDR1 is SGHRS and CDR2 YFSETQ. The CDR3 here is CASSVGLAGIYEQYF. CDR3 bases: TGCGCCAGCAGCGTGGGACTAGCGGGGATATACGAGCAGTACTTC.

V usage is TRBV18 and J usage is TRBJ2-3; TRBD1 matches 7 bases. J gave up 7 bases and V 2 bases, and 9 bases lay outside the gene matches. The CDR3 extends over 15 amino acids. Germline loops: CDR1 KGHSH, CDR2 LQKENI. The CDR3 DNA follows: TGTGCCAGCTCACCATGGGGACAGAAGTGGAATACGCAGTATTTT. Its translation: CASSPWGQKWNTQYF.

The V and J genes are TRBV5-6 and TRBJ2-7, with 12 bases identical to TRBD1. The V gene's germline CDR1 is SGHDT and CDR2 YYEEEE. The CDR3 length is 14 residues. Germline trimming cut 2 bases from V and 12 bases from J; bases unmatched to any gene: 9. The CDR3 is CASSFTQGQGAWYF. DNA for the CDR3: TGTGCCAGCAGCTTTACCCAGGGACAGGGGGCTTGGTACTTC. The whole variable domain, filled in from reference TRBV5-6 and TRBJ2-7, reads DAGVTQSPTHLIKTRGQQVTLRCSPKSGHDTVSWYQQALGQGPQFIFQYYEEEERQRGNFPDRFSGHQFPNYSSELNVNALLLGDSALYLCASSFTQGQGAWYFGPGTRLTVT.